The 28 T cell receptor beta chains below come from one sample, sequenced in a study of tumor-infiltrating lymphocytes in localized non-small cell lung cancer. Profiling relied on immunoSEQ multiplex PCR, and the TCRdb table lists in-frame clones only, not all of them. The sample consists of around 15,000 clones, around 80% of them appearing once. The sample was uninvolved lung tissue not adjacent to the tumor. The receptors come from a human donor with non-small cell lung cancer.

The V gene is TRBV10-3, the J gene TRBJ2-7; 10 bases line up with TRBD2. This CDR3 is 15 amino acids long. Losses at the gene ends were 6 bases for V and 4 bases for J; bases not matched to a gene: 9. From germline, CDR1 is ENHRY and CDR2 SYGVKD. The CDR3 sequence: CAIRPVLAGDYEQYF. CDR3 coding DNA: TGTGCCATCAGACCGGTGCTAGCGGGAGATTACGAGCAGTACTTC.

This sequence joins TRBV30 and TRBJ2-1; 9 positions match TRBD2. The ends lost 5 bases at V and 4 bases at J; junction bases unmatched: 9. This CDR3 is built from 15 residues. Germline V gives CDR1 GTSNPN, CDR2 SVGIG (reference sequence). CDR3 loop: CAWVSSGSKYNEQFF. As DNA, the CDR3 is TGTGCCTGGGTGAGTAGCGGGAGTAAATACAATGAGCAGTTCTTC.

Only one count was recorded for this clone. The V call is TRBV2, the J call TRBJ1-2; D possibly corresponds to TRBD1 (5 bases). CDR1 and CDR2 (germline): SNHLY, FYNNEI. The CDR3 length is 14 residues. Trimming took off 5 bases at V and 5 bases at J, with 15 bases between the two ends. DNA of the CDR3: TGTGCCAGCAGTTACGGGGGGGAGCTTTATGGCTACACCTTC. This translates into CASSYGGELYGYTF.

This chain links TRBV7-2 with TRBJ2-3, with D uncertain. CDR1 is SGHTA and CDR2 is FQGNSA in the germline V gene. Trimming removed 4 bases at V and 4 bases at J, with 6 bases between. The CDR3 length is 12 residues. The chain's CDR3 is CASSSGADTQYF. DNA for the CDR3: TGTGCCAGCAGCTCCGGCGCAGATACGCAGTATTTT.

This chain links TRBV5-4 with TRBJ1-1, with D uncertain. Trimming stripped 4 bases from V and 4 bases from J, with 17 bases between. The CDR3 has 15 residues. Germline lookup yields CDR1 SGHNT and CDR2 YYREEE (reference sequence). CDR3 nucleotides: TGTGCCAGCAGCAATTTCCGTTGGGAGACCACTGAAGCTTTCTTT. It is translated as CASSNFRWETTEAFF.

The chain joins TRBV5-1 to TRBJ1-5, with D unresolved. This CDR3 contains 13 residues. The V gene's germline CDR1 is SGHRS and CDR2 YFSETQ. Trimming took off 4 bases at V and 5 bases at J, with 10 bases between the two ends. The CDR3 bases are TGCGCCAGCAGCCCCGGACCCGATCAGCCCCAGCATTTT. Its translation: CASSPGPDQPQHF.

V gene TRBV18 combines with J gene TRBJ2-3; tentatively, D is TRBD2 (6 bases). V shed 1 base and J shed 3 bases, with 14 bases lying between them. This CDR3 contains 16 residues. Germline V gives CDR1 KGHSH, CDR2 LQKENI. The CDR3: CASSPRTSWLTDTQYF. The CDR3 DNA is TGTGCCAGCTCACCACGTACTAGCTGGTTAACAGATACGCAGTATTTT.

In DNA form, the CDR3 reads TGTGCCAGCAGCTACAACAGGGTAGAAGTCTACAATGAGCAGTTCTTC. Translating gives CASSYNRVEVYNEQFF. The chain joins TRBV6-6 to TRBJ2-1, with a tentative D call TRBD1 (6 bases). Germline lookup yields CDR1 MNHNY and CDR2 SVGAGI (reference sequence). The CDR3 has 16 residues. Trimming took off 6 bases at V and 3 bases at J, with 18 bases between the two ends.

In nucleotides, the CDR3 is TGTGCCAGCAGCTTAGATCTCGGAGATACGCAGTATTTT. Protein product: CASSLDLGDTQYF. V and J are TRBV11-2 and TRBJ2-3; D is uncertain. Trimming left V 0 bases short and J 5 bases short, with 6 bases between. Germline CDR1 reads SGHAT; CDR2 reads FQNNGV. The CDR3 spans 13 residues.

The chain joins TRBV2 to TRBJ1-5, with unresolved D. The V gene lost 8 bases and the J gene lost 2 bases, with 13 bases spanning the gap. Germline CDR1 is SNHLY and CDR2 is FYNNEI. The CDR3 spans 14 residues. CDR3 bases: TGTGCCAGCGTGCGTGAGGGAGGCAATCAGCCCCAGCATTTT. Its translation is CASVREGGNQPQHF.

The CDR3 sequence: CASSPGLAGIYEQYF. The CDR3, as DNA: TGTGCCAGCAGCCCGGGACTAGCGGGGATCTACGAGCAGTACTTC. V usage is TRBV5-4 and J usage is TRBJ2-7; 13 bases map to TRBD2. The V gene end was trimmed by 4 bases and the J gene end by 3 bases; junction bases not matched to a gene: 4. Per germline, CDR1 SGHNT and CDR2 YYREEE (reference sequence). The CDR3 contains 15 residues.

CDR3 in amino acids: CASSVGASWGAQYF. The DNA for the CDR3 is TGTGCCAGCAGCGTAGGCGCCTCCTGGGGGGCCCAGTACTTC. The chain carries TRBV9 and TRBJ2-5; a possible D gene is TRBD2 (6 bases). The germline CDR1 and CDR2 sequences are SGDLS and YYNGEE. V lost 0 bases, J lost 9 bases, and 15 bases lay in between. This CDR3 has 14 residues.

The J gene is TRBJ2-2, the V gene TRBV19; the match to TRBD2 covers 8 bases. Germline loops: CDR1 LNHDA, CDR2 SQIVND (reference sequence). The CDR3 extends over 15 amino acids. J gave up 6 bases and V 3 bases, and 6 bases lay outside the gene matches. CDR3 protein: CASSMGGRPSGELFF. In DNA, the CDR3 is TGTGCCAGTAGTATGGGCGGGAGGCCGTCCGGGGAGCTGTTTTTT.

The gene calls are TRBV7-2 and TRBJ1-1; D is possibly TRBD1 (6 bases). CDR1 is SGHTA, CDR2 FQGNSA, per germline. CDR3 length: 13 amino acids. Trimming stripped 5 bases from V and 4 bases from J, with 11 bases between. CDR3 sequence reads: CASSLTGVTEAFF. CDR3 nucleotide sequence: TGTGCCAGCAGCCTGACAGGAGTCACTGAAGCTTTCTTT.

The CDR3 here is CASSWGGTSEETQYF. CDR3 nucleotide sequence: TGTGCCAGCAGCTGGGGCGGGACTAGCGAGGAGACCCAGTACTTC. This chain links TRBV7-2 with TRBJ2-5; 10 nucleotides line up with TRBD2. The CDR3 runs to 15 residues. CDR1 and CDR2 (germline): SGHTA, FQGNSA. The V gene end was trimmed by 4 bases and the J gene end by 5 bases; junction bases not matched to a gene: 7.

The rearrangement joins TRBV13 to TRBJ1-5; weak D call: TRBD1 (6 bases). This CDR3 contains 13 residues. Germline V gives CDR1 PRHDT, CDR2 FYEKMQ (reference sequence). The V end lost 4 bases, the J end lost 5 bases, and 9 bases lay between the germline ends. The CDR3 loop is CASSSDRDQPQHF. The DNA for the CDR3 is TGTGCCAGCAGCTCGGACAGAGATCAGCCCCAGCATTTT.

The J gene is TRBJ2-3, the V gene TRBV4-1, with 13 bases fitting TRBD2. Germline CDR1 and CDR2: MGHRA and YSYEKL. Losses at the gene ends were 0 bases for V and 7 bases for J; bases not matched to a gene: 7. This CDR3 is built from 17 residues. CDR3 protein: CASSQDLGLAGLNTQYF. The CDR3 coding sequence is TGCGCCAGCAGCCAAGATCTGGGACTAGCGGGATTAAATACGCAGTATTTT.

V and J are TRBV13 and TRBJ1-3; D gene ambiguous. The CDR3 is 12 residues long. V was cut by 8 bases and J by 7 bases, with 12 bases left in between. Germline V gene data show CDR1 as PRHDT and CDR2 as FYEKMQ (reference sequence). CDR3 sequence reads: CASCISGNTIYF. The CDR3 DNA follows: TGTGCCAGCTGTATTTCGGGTAACACCATATATTTT.

DNA for the CDR3: TGTGCCAGCAGGCGACAGGGGGGGACCGGGGAGCTGTTTTTT. Its translation is CASRRQGGTGELFF. This chain joins TRBV6-5 and TRBJ2-2; 9 positions agree with TRBD1. J lost 5 bases, V lost 6 bases, and 4 bases had no gene match. This CDR3 is built from 14 residues. From germline, CDR1 is MNHEY and CDR2 SVGAGI.

This chain links TRBV19 with TRBJ1-1, with a tentative D call TRBD1 (5 bases). The CDR3 runs to 12 residues. The V gene lost 5 bases and the J gene lost 7 bases, with 11 bases spanning the gap. The germline gives CDR1 LNHDA, CDR2 SQIVND (reference sequence). The CDR3 reads CASSGFGGEAFF. The CDR3 coding sequence is TGTGCCAGTAGTGGGTTCGGGGGTGAAGCTTTCTTT.

This chain joins TRBV5-5 and TRBJ2-1, with D uncertain. V gave up 5 bases and J gave up 6 bases, with 12 bases separating them. The CDR3 is 13 amino acids. Germline CDR1 and CDR2: SGHKS and YYEKEE (reference sequence). The CDR3 is CASRLGLINEQFF. For the CDR3, the DNA is TGTGCCAGCAGGTTAGGGCTAATCAATGAGCAGTTCTTC. Supplemented by reference TRBV5-5 and TRBJ2-1, the full variable domain reads DAGVTQSPTHLIKTRGQQVTLRCSPISGHKSVSWYQQVLGQGPQFIFQYYEKEERGRGNFPDRFSARQFPNYSSELNVNALLLGDSALYLCASRLGLINEQFFGPGTRLTVL.

The V gene is TRBV25-1, the J gene TRBJ2-5, with D possibly TRBD2 on 5 matching bases. Germline V CDR1 and CDR2: MGHDK, SYGVNS. This CDR3 region has 12 residues. The ends were cut back, 4 bases at V and 6 bases at J, with 9 bases in the middle. CDR3 sequence reads: CASSAGMKTQYF. CDR3 bases: TGTGCCAGCAGTGCGGGGATGAAGACCCAGTACTTC. Drawing the rest from reference TRBV25-1 and TRBJ2-5, the complete variable domain is EADIYQTPRYLVIGTGKKITLECSQTMGHDKMYWYQQDPGMELHLIHYSYGVNSTEKGDLSSESTVSRIRTEHFPLTLESARPSHTSQYLCASSAGMKTQYFGPGTRLLVL.

The V gene is TRBV10-3, the J gene TRBJ2-3; D uncertain. From germline, CDR1 is ENHRY and CDR2 SYGVKD. The ends were cut back, 4 bases at V and 1 base at J, with 12 bases in the middle. This CDR3 is 15 amino acids long. This chain's CDR3 is CAISAAALGTDTQYF. The CDR3 nucleotides read TGTGCCATCAGTGCGGCCGCGTTGGGCACAGATACGCAGTATTTT.

V usage is TRBV2 and J usage is TRBJ1-5; 8 bases are a match to TRBD1. Trimming at V came to 6 bases and at J to 11 bases, leaving 6 bases not matched to a gene. The germline V gene has CDR1 SNHLY and CDR2 FYNNEI. There are 12 residues in the CDR3. The CDR3 region has the DNA TGTGCCAGCAGGAGACAGGGGTCGGCCCAGCATTTT. This sequence encodes CASRRQGSAQHF.

The V call is TRBV6-1, the J call TRBJ1-2; D call uncertain. CDR3 length equals 13 residues. Trimming left V 2 bases short and J 9 bases short, with 13 bases between. Germline CDR1 MNHNS, CDR2 SASEGT. The CDR3 region is CASSESRGSSYTF. Here the CDR3 DNA reads TGTGCCAGCAGTGAATCGAGAGGGTCGAGCTACACCTTC.

CDR3 DNA sequence: TGTGCCAGCTCACCACAGGGACTAGCGGCAAACGAGCAGTACTTC. Its translation is CASSPQGLAANEQYF. The chain uses TRBV18 and TRBJ2-7; TRBD2 matches 11 bases. Per germline, CDR1 KGHSH and CDR2 LQKENI. This CDR3 region has 15 residues. V lost 1 base to trimming and J lost 5 bases; unmatched junction nucleotides: 4.

The rearrangement joins TRBV7-3 to TRBJ2-5, with 7 nucleotides matching TRBD2. J was trimmed by 3 bases and V by 3 bases; bases with no gene match: 4. Germline V gene lookup returns CDR1 SGHTA and CDR2 FQGTGA. The CDR3 loop spans 14 amino acids. For the CDR3, the DNA is TGTGCCAGCAGCTTGATGGGGGGGGAAGAGACCCAGTACTTC. Protein sequence: CASSLMGGEETQYF.

The chain has TRBV5-5 and TRBJ2-7; 11 bases are a match to TRBD1. The CDR3 is 14 residues long. V shed 5 bases and J 3 bases; nucleotides not matched to a gene: 4. From germline, CDR1 is SGHKS and CDR2 YYEKEE (reference sequence). CDR3 residues: CASSHGTGGYEQYF. The DNA for the CDR3 is TGTGCCAGCAGTCACGGGACAGGGGGCTACGAGCAGTACTTC.